The 28 T cell receptor beta chains presented below share a single source sample, sequenced in a study of blood T cell repertoires in COVID-19 (dated by TCRdb to between 2020 and 2021). Libraries came from the immunoSEQ multiplex PCR assay. The table was pulled from immuneACCESS by TCRdb, which kept in-frame rearrangements only. Such tables lose some clones; where checked, under half of the loss comes from unresolved V genes, and the rest has no known cause. This sample comprises about 170,000 clones, about four fifths of them detected only once. Of the sample, around a fifth falls within the top ten clones. The sequenced sample consisted of peripheral blood. All receptors come from a woman between 65 and 79 years old who had recovered from COVID-19.

V usage is TRBV5-6 and J usage is TRBJ2-7; possible D gene TRBD2, 6 bases. Trimming removed 0 bases at V and 0 bases at J, with 7 bases between. CDR3 length equals 14 residues. Germline V lookup: CDR1 SGHDT, CDR2 YYEEEE. CDR3 in amino acids: CASSLGGASYEQYF. The CDR3 nucleotides are TGTGCCAGCAGCTTGGGCGGGGCCTCCTACGAGCAGTACTTC.

This rearrangement joins TRBV27 to TRBJ2-3, with D maybe TRBD1 (6 bases). CDR1 is MNHEY, CDR2 SMNVEV, per germline (reference sequence). The CDR3 loop spans 17 amino acids. V dropped 5 bases and J dropped 2 bases, with 20 bases sitting between them. The CDR3 region is CASSPRQDWLHTDTQYF. The CDR3, as DNA: TGTGCCAGCAGTCCGAGACAGGACTGGCTCCACACAGATACGCAGTATTTT.

The chain joins TRBV7-2 to TRBJ2-1, with 8 bases that match TRBD2. The length of the CDR3 is 15 residues. V shed 1 base and J 12 bases; nucleotides not matched to a gene: 11. Germline V gene sequence: CDR1 SGHTA, CDR2 FQGNSA. In DNA form, the CDR3 reads TGTGCCAGCAGCTTAGGGCCCGAAGGGGCGGGGGGGCAGTTCTTC. Translation: CASSLGPEGAGGQFF.

The chain carries TRBV2 and TRBJ1-4; tentative D call: TRBD1 (5 bases). Trimming removed 8 bases from V and 10 bases from J, with 11 bases in between. In germline, CDR1 is SNHLY, CDR2 FYNNEI. The CDR3 is 11 residues long. CDR3 sequence (DNA): TGTGCCAGCCGGGGGTTGGGAAAACTGTTTTTT. It is translated as CASRGLGKLFF.

V and J are TRBV27 and TRBJ2-7, with TRBD2 matching 7 bases. V gave up 8 bases and J gave up 5 bases; unmatched junction bases: 9. The CDR3 has 13 amino acids. The germline gives CDR1 MNHEY, CDR2 SMNVEV (reference sequence). The CDR3 bases are TGTGCCAGCGGCTGGGGAGGGTCTGACGAGCAGTACTTC. This gives the protein CASGWGGSDEQYF.

The V and J genes are TRBV29-1 and TRBJ1-1; D is undetermined. Germline V gene sequence: CDR1 SQVTM, CDR2 ANQGSEA. The CDR3 is 13 residues long. V lost 1 base, J lost 0 bases, and 6 bases lay in between. Written as DNA, the CDR3 is TGCAGCGTTGAAGGGCCTTTGAACACTGAAGCTTTCTTT. It codes for CSVEGPLNTEAFF.

This chain uses TRBV3-1 (or the pseudogene TRBV3-2) with TRBJ1-2; D may be TRBD1 (5 bases). The CDR3 consists of 14 residues. V dropped 4 bases and J dropped 4 bases, with 13 bases sitting between them. Germline V gene data show CDR1 as LGHDT and CDR2 as YNNKEL (reference sequence). This CDR3 reads CASSPQQVAYGYTF. CDR3 nucleotides: TGTGCCAGCAGCCCACAACAGGTGGCCTATGGCTACACCTTC.

This clone came up once. This chain joins TRBV18 and TRBJ1-6, with TRBD1 matching 7 bases. The length of the CDR3 is 15 residues. V dropped 3 bases and J dropped 8; count of bases not matched to a gene: 7. Germline CDR1 is KGHSH and CDR2 is LQKENI. The DNA for the CDR3 is TGTGCCAGCTCACCCGGCCAGGGGGTCCATTCACCCCTCCACTTT. Residues: CASSPGQGVHSPLHF.

The V and J genes are TRBV3-1 (or the pseudogene TRBV3-2) and TRBJ2-2; the D gene is possibly TRBD2 (6 bases). Between the trimmed V and J ends, which lost 8 bases and 4 bases, there was a span of 14 bases. Per the germline V gene, CDR1 is LGHDT and CDR2 is YNNKEL (reference sequence). This CDR3 spans 14 amino acids. This CDR3 reads CASRTAGTTGELFF. The CDR3 DNA is TGTGCCAGCCGGACGGCGGGGACCACCGGGGAGCTGTTTTTT.

The rearrangement joins TRBV5-1 to TRBJ2-5; 9 bases match TRBD1. From germline, CDR1 is SGHRS and CDR2 YFSETQ. The V and J ends lost 4 bases and 3 bases, in that order; junction bases with no gene match: 10. This CDR3 spans 16 amino acids. The CDR3 spells CASSTDGQGREETQYF. CDR3 coding DNA: TGCGCCAGCAGCACCGACGGACAGGGGAGGGAAGAGACCCAGTACTTC. Full variable domain (rest looked up from reference TRBV5-1 and TRBJ2-5): KAGVTQTPRYLIKTRGQQVTLSCSPISGHRSVSWYQQTPGQGLQFLFEYFSETQRNKGNFPGRFSGRQFSNSRSEMNVSTLELGDSALYLCASSTDGQGREETQYFGPGTRLLVL.

This clone was counted a single time. This sequence joins TRBV7-2 and TRBJ1-6; D is unresolved. The CDR3 length is 14 residues. Germline loops: CDR1 SGHTA, CDR2 FQGNSA. Trimming cost V 2 bases and J 8 bases, with 10 bases left between them. The CDR3 loop is CASSLIRSDSPLHF. The CDR3 bases are TGTGCCAGCAGCTTAATCCGGTCGGATTCACCCCTCCACTTT. The complete variable domain, with remaining parts taken from reference TRBV7-2 and TRBJ1-6, reads GAGVSQSPSNKVTEKGKDVELRCDPISGHTALYWYRQSLGQGLEFLIYFQGNSAPDKSGLPSDRFSAERTGGSVSTLTIQRTQQEDSAVYLCASSLIRSDSPLHFGNGTRLTVT.

The rearrangement joins TRBV5-4 to TRBJ2-7; possibly TRBD2 for D (6 bases). The CDR3 contains 13 residues. Germline loops: CDR1 SGHNT, CDR2 YYREEE (reference sequence). Trimming removed 2 bases at V and 2 bases at J, with 8 bases between. The CDR3 nucleotides are TGTGCCAGCAGCTTAGGGACTCCCTACGAGCAGTACTTC. Translating it yields CASSLGTPYEQYF. The variable domain in full, completed from reference TRBV5-4 and TRBJ2-7, reads ETGVTQSPTHLIKTRGQQVTLRCSSQSGHNTVSWYQQALGQGPQFIFQYYREEENGRGNFPPRFSGLQFPNYSSELNVNALELDDSALYLCASSLGTPYEQYFGPGTRLTVT.

This clone was observed a single time. The gene calls are TRBV18 and TRBJ1-2; 8 bases are shared with TRBD1. This CDR3 contains 12 residues. With 8 bases clipped from V and 4 bases from J, the junction kept 3 bases outside the gene matches. Looked up from germline, CDR1 is KGHSH and CDR2 is LQKENI. The CDR3 is CASTDRGYGYTF. The CDR3 DNA reads as TGTGCCAGCACTGACAGGGGCTATGGCTACACCTTC.

V usage is TRBV9 and J usage is TRBJ2-3, with D perhaps TRBD2 (6 bases). V was pared by 0 bases and J by 3 bases, with 11 bases between. This CDR3 contains 15 residues. The germline CDR1 and CDR2 sequences are SGDLS and YYNGEE. The CDR3 nucleotides are TGTGCCAGCAGCGTAGGGCGGAGGGTTACAGATACGCAGTATTTT. Protein: CASSVGRRVTDTQYF.

This chain uses TRBV11-2 with TRBJ2-7; TRBD1 aligns across 7 bases. Trimming at V came to 0 bases and at J to 3 bases, leaving 5 bases not matched to a gene. This CDR3 is 15 amino acids long. Germline assignment: CDR1 SGHAT and CDR2 FQNNGV. The CDR3 DNA reads TGTGCCAGCAGCTTAGAGGGCAGGGGGAACTACGAGCAGTACTTC. This sequence encodes CASSLEGRGNYEQYF.

In its sample, this clone was seen once. This chain joins TRBV4-1 and TRBJ1-6; maybe TRBD1 (6 bases). This CDR3 has 16 residues. In germline, CDR1 is MGHRA, CDR2 YSYEKL. V was pared by 0 bases and J by 10 bases, with 16 bases between. In nucleotides, the CDR3 is TGCGCCAGCAGCCAAGATGTCACAGGGAAACTGTCACCCCTCCACTTT. Its translation is CASSQDVTGKLSPLHF.

The CDR3 DNA reads as TGTGCCAGCAGCCGCCTGCGAAATGAAAAACTGTTTTTT. Protein product: CASSRLRNEKLFF. V gene TRBV2 combines with J gene TRBJ1-4; D remains unclear. CDR3 size: 13 residues. V lost 6 bases and J 5 bases, leaving 10 bases between the germline ends. Germline values: CDR1 SNHLY, CDR2 FYNNEI.

The chain carries TRBV18 and TRBJ1-3; no firm D call. The CDR3 is 16 amino acids. The germline V gene encodes CDR1 KGHSH and CDR2 LQKENI. With 3 bases removed from V and 0 bases from J, the gap between germline ends came to 12 bases. CDR3 DNA sequence: TGTGCCAGCTCACCCACGCGGGGTGACTCTGGAAACACCATATATTTT. Translation gives CASSPTRGDSGNTIYF. The variable domain in full, completed from reference TRBV18 and TRBJ1-3, reads NAGVMQNPRHLVRRRGQEARLRCSPMKGHSHVYWYRQLPEEGLKFMVYLQKENIIDESGMPKERFSAEFPKEGPSILRIQQVVRGDSAAYFCASSPTRGDSGNTIYFGEGSWLTVV.

As regards this clone: This CDR3 is also generated by other DNA sequences in the sample. The CDR3 protein is CASSLGGPMNTEAFF. As DNA, the CDR3 is TGTGCCAGCAGCTTAGGTGGCCCCATGAACACTGAAGCTTTCTTT. The chain carries TRBV7-9 and TRBJ1-1; D ambiguous. The CDR3 spans 15 residues. Germline-derived CDR1 and CDR2 are SEHNR and FQNEAQ (reference sequence). Between the trimmed V and J ends, which lost 1 base and 0 bases, there was a span of 9 bases.

The chain links TRBV19 to TRBJ1-1; weak D call: TRBD1 (6 bases). CDR3 length: 14 residues. CDR1 and CDR2 from the germline V gene are LNHDA and SQIVND (reference sequence). V lost 4 bases, J lost 2 bases, and 11 bases lay in between. The CDR3 reads CASSSRGPNTEAFF. CDR3 sequence (DNA): TGTGCCAGTAGTAGCAGGGGACCTAACACTGAAGCTTTCTTT.

This chain uses TRBV28 with TRBJ1-2, with 9 bases lining up with TRBD1. The CDR3 is 15 residues long. The V segment lost 7 bases and the J segment 5 bases; nucleotides outside the gene matches: 11. The germline V gene has CDR1 MDHEN and CDR2 SYDVKM. CDR3 DNA sequence: TGTGCCAGCACCCAGGGGACAGGGAGGTGGTATGGCTACACCTTC. Translation gives CASTQGTGRWYGYTF.

This sequence joins TRBV7-8 and TRBJ2-2; the match to TRBD1 covers 7 bases. V shed 1 base, J shed 6 bases, and the junction held 5 bases outside the gene matches. The CDR3 covers 15 residues. Germline V lookup: CDR1 SGHVS, CDR2 FQNEAQ. Here the CDR3 DNA reads TGTGCCAGCAGCTTAGACGACAGGGTCCCCGGGGAGCTGTTTTTT. It codes for CASSLDDRVPGELFF.

CDR3 sequence (DNA): TGTGCCAGCAGCTTTCGTGGGGGGGAAAAACTGTTTTTT. Residues: CASSFRGGEKLFF. The rearrangement joins TRBV5-4 to TRBJ1-4, with D possibly being TRBD1 (5 bases). Trimming cost V 2 bases and J 8 bases, with 10 bases left between them. The CDR3 loop spans 13 amino acids. CDR1 and CDR2 (germline): SGHNT, YYREEE (reference sequence).

This chain links TRBV5-4 with TRBJ2-1, with 8 bases aligning to TRBD2. CDR1 is SGHNT, CDR2 YYREEE, per germline (reference sequence). Unmatched junction bases numbered 9, after V lost 1 base and J lost 9 bases. This CDR3 comprises 15 residues. CDR3 nucleotide sequence: TGTGCCAGCAGCTTGCACAGCAACCTAGCGGGTGAGCAGTTCTTC. Protein: CASSLHSNLAGEQFF.

This clone showed up just once. The chain couples TRBV7-2 to TRBJ2-2; 7 bases map to TRBD1. The germline V gene has CDR1 SGHTA and CDR2 FQGNSA. V dropped 5 bases and J dropped 9; count of bases not matched to a gene: 6. This CDR3 has 13 residues. The CDR3 loop is CASSQGQDRELFF. Written as DNA, the CDR3 is TGTGCCAGCAGCCAAGGACAGGACCGGGAGCTGTTTTTT.

The chain combines TRBV5-1 with TRBJ1-2, with D possibly matching TRBD1 (6 bases). With 4 bases removed from V and 11 bases from J, the gap between germline ends came to 18 bases. The germline CDR1 and CDR2 sequences are SGHRS and YFSETQ. CDR3 length: 13 amino acids. The CDR3 DNA reads as TGCGCCAGCAGCCTAACAGGGTCCGAGGGGTACACCTTC. It specifies CASSLTGSEGYTF. Complete variable domain (other parts from reference TRBV5-1 and TRBJ1-2): KAGVTQTPRYLIKTRGQQVTLSCSPISGHRSVSWYQQTPGQGLQFLFEYFSETQRNKGNFPGRFSGRQFSNSRSEMNVSTLELGDSALYLCASSLTGSEGYTFGSGTRLTVV.

The rearrangement links TRBV28 to TRBJ2-1, with 11 bases aligning to TRBD2. Trimming at V came to 3 bases and at J to 5 bases, leaving 3 bases not matched to a gene. The germline CDR1 and CDR2 sequences are MDHEN and SYDVKM. This CDR3 has 15 amino acids. The CDR3 protein is CASSFGLAGHNEQFF. As DNA, the CDR3 is TGTGCCAGCAGTTTCGGACTAGCGGGTCACAATGAGCAGTTCTTC.

V is TRBV5-4 and J is TRBJ2-2; the D gene is possibly TRBD2 (6 bases). This CDR3 is 15 amino acids long. Trimming stripped 4 bases from V and 7 bases from J, with 17 bases between. Germline lookup yields CDR1 SGHNT and CDR2 YYREEE (reference sequence). CDR3 protein: CASSPRTTLGGELFF. The CDR3 DNA is TGTGCCAGCAGCCCCCGGACTACACTGGGCGGGGAGCTGTTTTTT.